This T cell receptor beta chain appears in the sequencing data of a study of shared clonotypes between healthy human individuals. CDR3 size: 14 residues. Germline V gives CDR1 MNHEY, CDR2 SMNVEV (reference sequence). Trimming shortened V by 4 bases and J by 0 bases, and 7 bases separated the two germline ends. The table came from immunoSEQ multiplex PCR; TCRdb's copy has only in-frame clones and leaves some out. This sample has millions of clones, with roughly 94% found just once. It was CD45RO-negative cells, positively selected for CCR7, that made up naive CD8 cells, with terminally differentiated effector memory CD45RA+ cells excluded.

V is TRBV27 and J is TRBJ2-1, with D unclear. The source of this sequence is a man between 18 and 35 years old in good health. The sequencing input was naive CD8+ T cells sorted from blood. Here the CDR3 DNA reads TGTGCCAGCAGTTATAGAGACTCCTACAATGAGCAGTTCTTC. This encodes CASSYRDSYNEQFF.